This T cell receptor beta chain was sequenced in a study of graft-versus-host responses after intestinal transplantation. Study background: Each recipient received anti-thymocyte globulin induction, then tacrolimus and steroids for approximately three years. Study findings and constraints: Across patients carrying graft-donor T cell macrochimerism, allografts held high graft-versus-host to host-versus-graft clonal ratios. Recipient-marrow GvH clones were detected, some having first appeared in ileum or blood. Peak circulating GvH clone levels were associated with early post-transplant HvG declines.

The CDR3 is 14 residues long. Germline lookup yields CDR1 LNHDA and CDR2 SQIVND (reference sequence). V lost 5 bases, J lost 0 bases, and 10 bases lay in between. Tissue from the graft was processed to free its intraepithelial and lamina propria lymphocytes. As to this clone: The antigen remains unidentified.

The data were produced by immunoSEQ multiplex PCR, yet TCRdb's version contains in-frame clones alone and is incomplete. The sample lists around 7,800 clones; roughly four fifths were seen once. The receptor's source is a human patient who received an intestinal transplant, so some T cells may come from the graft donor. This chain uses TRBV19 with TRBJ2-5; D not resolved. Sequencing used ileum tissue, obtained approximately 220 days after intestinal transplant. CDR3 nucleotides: TGTGCCAGTAGTTACAGCCCCAACCAAGAGACCCAGTACTTC. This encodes CASSYSPNQETQYF.